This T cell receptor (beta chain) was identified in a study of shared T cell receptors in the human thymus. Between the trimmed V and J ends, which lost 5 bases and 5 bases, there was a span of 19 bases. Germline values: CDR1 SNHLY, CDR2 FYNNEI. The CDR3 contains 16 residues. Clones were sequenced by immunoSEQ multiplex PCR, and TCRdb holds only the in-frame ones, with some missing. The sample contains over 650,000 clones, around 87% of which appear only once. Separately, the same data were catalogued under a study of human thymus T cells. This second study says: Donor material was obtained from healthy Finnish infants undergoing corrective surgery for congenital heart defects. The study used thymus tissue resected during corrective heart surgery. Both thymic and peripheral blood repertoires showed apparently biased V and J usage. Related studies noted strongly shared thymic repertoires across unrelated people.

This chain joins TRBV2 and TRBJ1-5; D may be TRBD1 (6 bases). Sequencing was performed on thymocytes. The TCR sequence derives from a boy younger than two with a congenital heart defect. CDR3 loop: CASSPPRGWVDQPQHF. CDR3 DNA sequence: TGTGCCAGCAGTCCACCCAGGGGATGGGTGGATCAGCCCCAGCATTTT.